These 29 T cell receptor beta chains originate from one sample sequenced in a study of blood T cell repertoires in COVID-19. TCRdb's table, derived via immunoSEQ multiplex PCR, lists solely in-frame clones and lacks some. The sample holds about 180,000 clones, roughly four fifths seen once. Sequenced input: peripheral blood. The receptors stem from a woman in her seventies with COVID-19, enrolled during active disease.

The chain carries TRBV5-1 and TRBJ2-7; perhaps TRBD2 as D (5 bases). Germline loops: CDR1 SGHRS, CDR2 YFSETQ. The V end was cut by 1 base, the J end by 6 bases, with 14 bases between. This CDR3 region has 14 residues. CDR3 sequence reads: CASSLMPSSGEQYF. CDR3 DNA: TGCGCCAGCAGCTTGATGCCTAGCTCAGGCGAGCAGTACTTC.

V gene TRBV7-9 combines with J gene TRBJ2-3, with 8 bases aligning to TRBD1. The V gene end was trimmed by 5 bases and the J gene end by 0 bases; junction bases not matched to a gene: 7. Germline V CDR1 and CDR2: SEHNR, FQNEAQ (reference sequence). The CDR3 is 16 amino acids. CDR3 sequence reads: CASSPHRTGSTDTQYF. In DNA form, the CDR3 reads TGTGCCAGCAGCCCCCATCGGACAGGGAGCACAGATACGCAGTATTTT.

The chain employs TRBV7-8 and TRBJ2-7, with D tentatively TRBD2 (6 bases). Deletions cut 8 bases from V and 0 bases from J, with 8 bases between. The CDR3 is 12 residues long. The germline V gene has CDR1 SGHVS and CDR2 FQNEAQ. The chain's CDR3 is CASHGSSYEQYF. As DNA, the CDR3 is TGTGCCAGCCACGGGAGCTCCTACGAGCAGTACTTC.

This sequence joins TRBV7-2 and TRBJ1-1; a weak D match, TRBD1 (6 bases). Deletions cut 3 bases from V and 5 bases from J, with 10 bases between. From germline, CDR1 is SGHTA and CDR2 FQGNSA. CDR3 length equals 13 residues. CDR3 region: CASSFYRVTEAFF. The CDR3 DNA reads TGTGCCAGCAGCTTTTACAGGGTTACTGAAGCTTTCTTT.

The chain couples TRBV28 to TRBJ2-6; 10 bases map to TRBD1. The germline CDR1 and CDR2 sequences are MDHEN and SYDVKM. With 5 bases clipped from V and 0 bases from J, the junction kept 7 bases outside the gene matches. This CDR3 has 18 residues. CDR3 sequence reads: CASSTPGQGNSGANVLTF. Written as DNA, the CDR3 is TGTGCCAGCAGTACGCCGGGACAGGGGAACTCTGGGGCCAACGTCCTGACTTTC.

V and J are TRBV27 and TRBJ2-5; TRBD2 matches at 8 bases. The V and J ends lost 2 bases and 5 bases, in that order; junction bases with no gene match: 10. This CDR3 has 16 residues. Germline CDR1 and CDR2: MNHEY and SMNVEV (reference sequence). CDR3 sequence (DNA): TGTGCCAGCAGTTTAACCGGGACTAGAGGGTGGGAGACCCAGTACTTC. Its protein product is CASSLTGTRGWETQYF.

The J gene is TRBJ2-1, the V gene TRBV3-1 (or the pseudogene TRBV3-2), with D unclear. The V gene lost 3 bases and the J gene lost 11 bases, with 14 bases spanning the gap. The CDR3 totals 13 residues. The germline gives CDR1 LGHDT, CDR2 YNNKEL (reference sequence). The CDR3 DNA sequence: TGTGCCAGCAGCCAGGTTGGCAGAATGAAGCAGTTCTTC. Its protein is CASSQVGRMKQFF.

The chain joins TRBV25-1 to TRBJ2-5, with D possibly being TRBD2 (5 bases). Trimming removed 5 bases from V and 9 bases from J, with 10 bases in between. The CDR3 is made up of 11 amino acids. CDR1 is MGHDK, CDR2 SYGVNS, per germline. The CDR3 DNA reads TGTGCCAGCAGTCTGGCCGGGGCCCAGTACTTC. This gives the protein CASSLAGAQYF.

In DNA form, the CDR3 reads TGTGCCAGCAGTTCAGAAGTGGCTAGATCTGGGGCCAACGTCCTGACTTTC. This translates into CASSSEVARSGANVLTF. The chain is built from TRBV28 and TRBJ2-6; D remains unclear. Germline-derived CDR1 and CDR2 are MDHEN and SYDVKM. CDR3 length equals 17 residues. The V and J ends lost 4 bases and 1 base respectively, with 14 bases between them.

This clone was found once. V gene TRBV5-4 combines with J gene TRBJ1-1; 7 bases are shared with TRBD1. The J segment lost 4 bases and the V segment lost 4 bases, leaving 10 bases of the junction unmatched. The CDR3 has 15 amino acids. Germline V gene sequence: CDR1 SGHNT, CDR2 YYREEE (reference sequence). The DNA of the CDR3 is TGTGCCAGCAGCCCCGGGACAGAAGCGAGCACTGAAGCTTTCTTT. It specifies CASSPGTEASTEAFF.

The rearrangement links TRBV6-5 to TRBJ2-7; D is possibly TRBD2 (5 bases). CDR3 length equals 15 residues. Germline CDR1 MNHEY, CDR2 SVGAGI. The ends were cut back, 6 bases at V and 4 bases at J, with 19 bases in the middle. CDR3 nucleotides: TGTGCCAGCAGCCGTCCTGGGAGCGAGAAATACGAGCAGTACTTC. Translation gives CASSRPGSEKYEQYF.

This clone appeared once. J is TRBJ1-4 and V is TRBV30, with D possibly being TRBD1 (5 bases). There are 16 residues in the CDR3. V gave up 4 bases and J gave up 0 bases, with 15 bases separating them. Germline CDR1 GTSNPN, CDR2 SVGIG (reference sequence). CDR3 protein: CAWTLLGGATNEKLFF. The CDR3 DNA follows: TGTGCCTGGACCCTCCTGGGAGGGGCAACTAATGAAAAACTGTTTTTT.

The chain couples TRBV19 to TRBJ1-1; 9 bases fit TRBD1. Germline-derived CDR1 and CDR2 are LNHDA and SQIVND (reference sequence). This CDR3 contains 16 residues. The J segment lost 0 bases and the V segment lost 4 bases, leaving 6 bases of the junction unmatched. In DNA, the CDR3 is TGTGCCAGTAGTACTCGGGACAGGGATATGAACACTGAAGCTTTCTTT. The encoded protein is CASSTRDRDMNTEAFF.

The chain couples TRBV28 to TRBJ2-2; a possible D gene is TRBD1 (5 bases). The length of the CDR3 is 14 residues. Germline CDR1 MDHEN, CDR2 SYDVKM. V lost 10 bases and J lost 1, with 13 bases in between. In nucleotides, the CDR3 is TGTGCCACCTTGGGGCAGTTGAACACCGGGGAGCTGTTTTTT. Amino acid sequence: CATLGQLNTGELFF. The complete variable domain, with remaining parts taken from reference TRBV28 and TRBJ2-2, reads DVKVTQSSRYLVKRTGEKVFLECVQDMDHENMFWYRQDPGLGLRLIYFSYDVKMKEKGDIPEGYSVSREKKERFSLILESASTNQTSMYLCATLGQLNTGELFFGEGSRLTVL.

The chain combines TRBV6-1 with TRBJ2-2, with TRBD2 matching 11 bases. This CDR3 comprises 18 residues. Trimming at V came to 4 bases and at J to 1 base, leaving 8 bases not matched to a gene. Germline values: CDR1 MNHNS, CDR2 SASEGT. CDR3 sequence reads: CASSVKHLAGGNTGELFF. The CDR3 region has the DNA TGTGCCAGCAGTGTCAAGCACCTAGCGGGAGGGAACACCGGGGAGCTGTTTTTT.

The chain combines TRBV19 with TRBJ2-1; D gene ambiguous. Trimming pared 5 bases from V and 6 bases from J, leaving 5 bases between. The CDR3 length is 11 residues. From germline, CDR1 is LNHDA and CDR2 SQIVND (reference sequence). The CDR3 coding sequence is TGTGCCAGTAGTTTAATCAATGAGCAGTTCTTC. It translates to CASSLINEQFF.

The chain carries TRBV19 and TRBJ1-4; no clear D. The CDR3 extends over 13 amino acids. CDR1 LNHDA and CDR2 SQIVND come from the germline V gene (reference sequence). Trimming shortened V by 2 bases and J by 2 bases, and 3 bases separated the two germline ends. The CDR3 DNA sequence: TGTGCCAGTAGTATATATACTAATGAAAAACTGTTTTTT. Protein sequence: CASSIYTNEKLFF.

Comments on this clone: It is unclear where the CDR3 begins or ends on the DNA, so no DNA is shown, and the CDR3 is as TCRdb lists it. The rearrangement joins TRBV5-4 to TRBJ2-7; TRBD2, the D gene given by the table, was not confirmed from the DNA. Germline-derived CDR1 and CDR2 are SGHNT and YYREEE (reference sequence). The CDR3 spans 16 amino acids, including both terminal residues. The CDR3 reads CASSSSGRANFYEQYF.

V gene TRBV19 combines with J gene TRBJ2-4, with D possibly matching TRBD1 (6 bases). V was shortened by 5 bases and J by 8 bases, with 16 bases between the two germline ends. There are 14 residues in the CDR3. The V gene's germline CDR1 is LNHDA and CDR2 SQIVND (reference sequence). CDR3 residues: CASSVRRTVDIQYF. CDR3 nucleotide sequence: TGTGCCAGTAGTGTAAGACGGACAGTGGACATTCAGTACTTC.

This clone was found a few times. The CDR3 spells CASSLPTANTGELFF. The CDR3 region has the DNA TGTGCCAGCAGCTTGCCGACAGCGAACACCGGGGAGCTGTTTTTT. V usage is TRBV5-5 and J usage is TRBJ2-2; D is perhaps TRBD1 (5 bases). Germline V lookup: CDR1 SGHKS, CDR2 YYEKEE (reference sequence). V lost 1 base to trimming and J lost 0 bases, with 7 bases between them. This CDR3 spans 15 amino acids. Together with reference TRBV5-5 and TRBJ2-2, the CDR3 gives the full variable domain: DAGVTQSPTHLIKTRGQQVTLRCSPISGHKSVSWYQQVLGQGPQFIFQYYEKEERGRGNFPDRFSARQFPNYSSELNVNALLLGDSALYLCASSLPTANTGELFFGEGSRLTVL.

The chain couples TRBV7-2 to TRBJ2-7, with D perhaps TRBD1 (6 bases). The ends were cut back, 5 bases at V and 0 bases at J, with 14 bases in the middle. The CDR3 covers 15 residues. CDR1 SGHTA and CDR2 FQGNSA come from the germline V gene. Here the CDR3 reads CASSPSWTASYEQYF. CDR3 nucleotide sequence: TGTGCCAGCAGCCCCTCTTGGACAGCCTCCTACGAGCAGTACTTC.

The chain is built from TRBV27 and TRBJ2-3; D gene unclear. Trimming took 1 base from V and 1 from J, leaving 3 bases between them. The CDR3 covers 13 residues. In germline, CDR1 is MNHEY, CDR2 SMNVEV (reference sequence). The CDR3 nucleotides are TGTGCCAGCAGTTTATGGCGCACAGATACGCAGTATTTT. As protein: CASSLWRTDTQYF.

The chain joins TRBV18 to TRBJ2-2, with 12 bases fitting TRBD2. V was clipped by 1 base and J by 4 bases; unmatched bases: 4. This CDR3 spans 17 amino acids. The germline V gene encodes CDR1 KGHSH and CDR2 LQKENI. The CDR3 DNA is TGTGCCAGCTCACCACGTCAACTAGCGGGGGGCACCGGGGAGCTGTTTTTT. Its translation: CASSPRQLAGGTGELFF.

The rearrangement joins TRBV29-1 to TRBJ2-2; perhaps D is TRBD1 or TRBD2 (5 bases each). CDR1 and CDR2 from the germline V gene are SQVTM and ANQGSEA. This CDR3 has 13 residues. V lost 7 bases to trimming and J lost 1 base, with 10 bases between them. CDR3 sequence (DNA): TGCAGCGGGGGGTCTCTGAACACCGGGGAGCTGTTTTTT. Residues: CSGGSLNTGELFF.

V gene TRBV6-5 combines with J gene TRBJ1-2; a possible D gene is TRBD1 (5 bases). V was trimmed by 2 bases and J by 0 bases, leaving 13 bases between them. Germline V gene lookup returns CDR1 MNHEY and CDR2 SVGAGI. The CDR3 sequence is 16 residues long. The CDR3 DNA follows: TGTGCCAGCAGTTACACGACAGCTTCCTCTAACTATGGCTACACCTTC. Translation gives CASSYTTASSNYGYTF.

This clone was detected once. CDR3 loop: CASSQIPLAPGLAGGPNIQYF. CDR3 DNA: TGCGCCAGCAGCCAAATACCTCTGGCACCGGGACTAGCGGGAGGGCCAAACATTCAGTACTTC. This sequence joins TRBV4-1 and TRBJ2-4; 16 bases map to TRBD2. The trim removed 2 bases at V and 6 bases at J, leaving 16 bases unmatched. Germline lookup yields CDR1 MGHRA and CDR2 YSYEKL. The CDR3 is 21 residues long.

The rearrangement uses TRBV20-1 and TRBJ1-5; D unresolved. The germline V gene has CDR1 DFQATT and CDR2 SNEGSKA (reference sequence). CDR3 length: 13 residues. DNA of the CDR3: TGCACCGCTAGTGGAGGGAACAATCAGCCCCAGCATTTT. It translates to CTASGGNNQPQHF.

The CDR3 bases are TGTGCCAGCAGGGGAGCGGACTCTGATTTTCAGTACTTC. Translation: CASRGADSDFQYF. This chain links TRBV28 with TRBJ2-4; TRBD2 might be the D (5 bases). Trimming removed 6 bases at V and 11 bases at J, with 17 bases between. The CDR3 is made up of 13 amino acids. The germline gives CDR1 MDHEN, CDR2 SYDVKM.

The chain uses TRBV27 and TRBJ2-3, with a weak D call TRBD1 (5 bases). The germline CDR1 and CDR2 sequences are MNHEY and SMNVEV (reference sequence). CDR3 size: 15 residues. Trimming took off 2 bases at V and 0 bases at J, with 9 bases between the two ends. The CDR3 nucleotides are TGTGCCAGCAGTTTAAGTCAGGGTAGCACAGATACGCAGTATTTT. Protein: CASSLSQGSTDTQYF.